This T cell receptor (beta chain) was identified during a study of CD8 T cells in ankylosing spondylitis. MiXCR was run by TCRdb on the 5' RACE reads, yielding one entry per CDR3 protein. Among approximately 150,000 distinct CDR3 sequences listed, around 32% were seen once. Many counts were recorded for this clonotype. Trimming left V 7 bases short and J 10 bases short, with 20 bases between. Germline V CDR1 and CDR2: SNHLY, FYNNEI. The CDR3 loop spans 15 amino acids. The sample was synovial fluid, either unsorted or a sorted T cell fraction (not recorded which). The clonotype originates from a male donor with ankylosing spondylitis. The chain uses TRBV2 and TRBJ1-6, with D uncertain. CDR3 region: CASTPEVGFGSPLHF. The CDR3 DNA is TGTGCCAGCACTCCCGAGGTGGGGTTTGGGTCACCCCTCCACTTT. The entire variable domain, with the rest obtained from reference TRBV2 and TRBJ1-6, is as follows: EPEVTQTPSHQVTQMGQEVILRCVPISNHLYFYWYRQILGQKVEFLVSFYNNEISEKSEIFDDQFSVERPDGSNFTLKIRSTKLEDSAMYFCASTPEVGFGSPLHFGNGTRLTVT.